Each of the 17 T cell receptor beta chains below was sequenced from the same sample in a study of blood T cell repertoires in COVID-19. Method: immunoSEQ multiplex PCR; TCRdb's copy keeps in-frame clones and lacks some. Here the sample spans around 130,000 clones, 65% to 90% being singletons. The sample taken for sequencing was peripheral blood. The receptors stem from a human donor in a cohort sampled during active COVID-19.

V gene TRBV20-1 combines with J gene TRBJ2-7; D unclear. The germline V and J ends were trimmed by 2 bases and 5 bases, with 7 bases remaining between them. Germline lookup yields CDR1 DFQATT and CDR2 SNEGSKA (reference sequence). The CDR3 spans 11 residues. CDR3 region: CSARPYHEQYF. CDR3 DNA: TGCAGTGCTAGACCCTACCACGAGCAGTACTTC.

The chain couples TRBV7-9 to TRBJ2-3; D remains ambiguous. CDR3 length: 14 residues. V lost 1 base, J lost 2 bases, and 7 bases lay in between. Germline V gene data show CDR1 as SEHNR and CDR2 as FQNEAQ (reference sequence). Here the CDR3 DNA reads TGTGCCAGCAGCTTAGGACTTTCCACAGATACGCAGTATTTT. As protein: CASSLGLSTDTQYF.

This chain connects TRBV19 to TRBJ2-3; weak D call: TRBD2 (6 bases). Germline lookup yields CDR1 LNHDA and CDR2 SQIVND (reference sequence). The CDR3 loop spans 17 amino acids. Trimming stripped 4 bases from V and 1 base from J, with 18 bases between. CDR3 nucleotide sequence: TGTGCCAGTAGTACCCAGCGGGTGGGGCCTGGCACAGATACGCAGTATTTT. This sequence encodes CASSTQRVGPGTDTQYF.

CDR3 region: CASSKPGLSGELFF. In nucleotides, the CDR3 is TGTGCCAGCAGCAAACCAGGGTTATCCGGGGAGCTGTTTTTT. The V gene is TRBV9, the J gene TRBJ2-2, with D possibly matching TRBD1 (5 bases). The ends were cut back, 4 bases at V and 6 bases at J, with 13 bases in the middle. Germline loops: CDR1 SGDLS, CDR2 YYNGEE. The CDR3 contains 14 residues.

This chain connects TRBV5-1 to TRBJ1-1; D not certain. The CDR3 runs to 13 residues. V lost 6 bases and J 3 bases, leaving 12 bases between the germline ends. CDR1 SGHRS and CDR2 YFSETQ come from the germline V gene. The CDR3 bases are TGCGCCAGCATGTGGGCGGGAGACACTGAAGCTTTCTTT. This sequence encodes CASMWAGDTEAFF.

The V call is TRBV7-2, the J call TRBJ1-6, with 7 bases identical to TRBD1. Germline loops: CDR1 SGHTA, CDR2 FQGNSA. This CDR3 is 18 amino acids long. The ends lost 1 base at V and 1 base at J; junction bases unmatched: 7. CDR3 sequence: CASSLVRGRGSYNSPLHF. The CDR3 nucleotides read TGTGCCAGCAGCTTAGTTCGGGGCAGGGGGTCCTATAATTCACCCCTCCACTTT.

The chain is built from TRBV4-1 and TRBJ1-2; 8 positions match TRBD1. Germline assignment: CDR1 MGHRA and CDR2 YSYEKL. The CDR3 loop spans 13 amino acids. J lost 6 bases, V lost 5 bases, and 5 bases had no gene match. CDR3 residues: CASSKNRGDGYTF. CDR3 sequence (DNA): TGCGCCAGCAGCAAAAACAGGGGGGATGGCTACACCTTC.

The V call is TRBV5-1, the J call TRBJ2-3; TRBD2 might be the D (7 bases). Trimming cost V 3 bases and J 1 base, with 18 bases left between them. There are 17 residues in the CDR3. CDR1 and CDR2 (germline): SGHRS, YFSETQ. CDR3 coding DNA: TGCGCCAGCAGCTGGGGAGGGGGGGCGCGAGGCACAGATACGCAGTATTTT. This sequence encodes CASSWGGGARGTDTQYF.

This clone was observed a single time. This chain links TRBV6-5 with TRBJ2-3; TRBD2 matches 10 bases. With V trimmed by 0 bases and J by 8 bases, 8 bases remained unmatched. This CDR3 spans 16 amino acids. From germline, CDR1 is MNHEY and CDR2 SVGAGI. The CDR3 bases are TGTGCCAGCAGTTACTCCGGACTAGCGGATCCTTTTACGCAGTATTTT. As protein: CASSYSGLADPFTQYF.

The chain is built from TRBV12-3 or TRBV12-4 and TRBJ1-5; D remains ambiguous. The germline V and J ends were trimmed by 2 bases and 9 bases, with 8 bases remaining between them. This CDR3 spans 12 amino acids. CDR3 bases: TGTGCCAGCAGTTTACGTCTCGGGCCCCAGCATTTT. It is translated as CASSLRLGPQHF.

This clone was picked up a small number of times. The chain recombines TRBV12-3 or TRBV12-4 with TRBJ1-1, with D possibly matching TRBD1 (6 bases). The CDR3 length is 13 residues. V was shortened by 6 bases and J by 1 base, with 9 bases between the two germline ends. The chain's CDR3 is CASREQGNTEAFF. The CDR3, as DNA: TGTGCCAGCAGGGAACAGGGGAACACTGAAGCTTTCTTT.

In its sample, this clone was seen once. This sequence joins TRBV5-1 and TRBJ1-4; 7 nucleotides agree with TRBD1. Germline assignment: CDR1 SGHRS and CDR2 YFSETQ. Losses at the gene ends were 2 bases for V and 5 bases for J; bases not matched to a gene: 6. This CDR3 region has 15 residues. CDR3 DNA sequence: TGCGCCAGCAGCTTAGGACAGGTCACCAATGAAAAACTGTTTTTT. It encodes CASSLGQVTNEKLFF.

This chain links TRBV4-3 with TRBJ1-4, with D possibly being TRBD1 (6 bases). Trimming took off 1 base at V and 8 bases at J, with 17 bases between the two ends. The CDR3 contains 16 residues. CDR1 is LGHNA, CDR2 YSLEER, per germline. The CDR3 region has the DNA TGCGCCAGCAGCCAAGGATCGGGGAGGGGGGAAGAAAAACTGTTTTTT. Protein sequence: CASSQGSGRGEEKLFF.

V is TRBV5-4 and J is TRBJ2-1; 9 nucleotides agree with TRBD2. CDR1 is SGHNT, CDR2 YYREEE, per germline (reference sequence). The CDR3 contains 16 residues. V lost 4 bases to trimming and J lost 9 bases; unmatched junction nucleotides: 14. CDR3 sequence reads: CASSLAASGGPIEQFF. CDR3 sequence (DNA): TGTGCCAGCAGCCTCGCGGCCAGCGGGGGGCCGATTGAGCAGTTCTTC. The full variable domain, its missing parts supplied by reference TRBV5-4 and TRBJ2-1, is ETGVTQSPTHLIKTRGQQVTLRCSSQSGHNTVSWYQQALGQGPQFIFQYYREEENGRGNFPPRFSGLQFPNYSSELNVNALELDDSALYLCASSLAASGGPIEQFFGPGTRLTVL.

The chain is built from TRBV5-4 and TRBJ1-6, with 9 bases aligning to TRBD1. Per the germline V gene, CDR1 is SGHNT and CDR2 is YYREEE (reference sequence). The CDR3 is 17 residues long. V shed 4 bases and J 8 bases; nucleotides not matched to a gene: 13. The CDR3 protein is CASSVAPGTGPHSPLHF. DNA for the CDR3: TGTGCCAGCAGCGTGGCGCCCGGGACAGGGCCCCATTCACCCCTCCACTTT.

This clone was picked up one time. V usage is TRBV7-2 and J usage is TRBJ2-7; TRBD2 agrees at 7 bases. Trimming cost V 5 bases and J 0 bases; bases outside gene matches: 1. The germline V gene has CDR1 SGHTA and CDR2 FQGNSA. CDR3 length: 13 residues. CDR3 nucleotides: TGTGCCAGCAGCCGGGACTACTCCTACGAGCAGTACTTC. This sequence encodes CASSRDYSYEQYF.

The count of this clone is one. The chain employs TRBV6-6 and TRBJ2-5, with D maybe TRBD2 (7 bases). The ends were cut back, 2 bases at V and 5 bases at J, with 12 bases in the middle. This CDR3 comprises 14 residues. In germline, CDR1 is MNHNY, CDR2 SVGAGI (reference sequence). The CDR3, as DNA: TGTGCCAGCAGTTACGGGGGGGGGCTGGAGACCCAGTACTTC. This encodes CASSYGGGLETQYF.